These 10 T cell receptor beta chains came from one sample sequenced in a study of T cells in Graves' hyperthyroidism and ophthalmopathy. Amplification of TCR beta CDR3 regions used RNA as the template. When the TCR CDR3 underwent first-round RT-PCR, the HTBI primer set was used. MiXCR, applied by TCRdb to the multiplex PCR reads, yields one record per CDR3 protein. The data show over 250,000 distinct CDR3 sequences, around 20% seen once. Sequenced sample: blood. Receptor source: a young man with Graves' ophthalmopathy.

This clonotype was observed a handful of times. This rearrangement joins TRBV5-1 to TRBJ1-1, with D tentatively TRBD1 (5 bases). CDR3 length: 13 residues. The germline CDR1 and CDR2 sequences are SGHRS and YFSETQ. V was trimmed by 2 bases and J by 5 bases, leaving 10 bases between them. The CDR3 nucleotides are TGCGCCAGCAGCTTCAGGGAAAGTACTGAAGCTTTCTTT. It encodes CASSFRESTEAFF.

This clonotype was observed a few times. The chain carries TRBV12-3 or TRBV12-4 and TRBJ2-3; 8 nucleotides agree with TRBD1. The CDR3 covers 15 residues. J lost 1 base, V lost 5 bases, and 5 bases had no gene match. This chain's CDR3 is CASSAGGSGTDTQYF. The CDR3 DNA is TGTGCCAGCAGTGCAGGGGGCTCGGGCACAGATACGCAGTATTTT.

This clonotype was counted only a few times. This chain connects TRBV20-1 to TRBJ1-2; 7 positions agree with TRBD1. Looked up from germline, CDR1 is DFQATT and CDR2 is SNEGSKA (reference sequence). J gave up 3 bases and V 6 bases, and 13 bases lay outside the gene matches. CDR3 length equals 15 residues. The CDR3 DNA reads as TGCAGTGCCCGAGGACAGGCTCCGAGAGACTATGGCTACACCTTC. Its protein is CSARGQAPRDYGYTF.

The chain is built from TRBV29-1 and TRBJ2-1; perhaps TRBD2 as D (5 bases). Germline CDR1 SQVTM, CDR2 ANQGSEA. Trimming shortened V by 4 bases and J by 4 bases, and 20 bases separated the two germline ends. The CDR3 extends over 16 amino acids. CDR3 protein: CSVGYASLGIYNEQFF. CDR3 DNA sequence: TGCAGCGTTGGATATGCTAGCTTGGGTATATACAATGAGCAGTTCTTC.

CDR3: CASSSGPDNEQFF. CDR3 nucleotides: TGTGCCAGCAGCTCGGGACCAGACAATGAGCAGTTCTTC. This sequence joins TRBV7-3 and TRBJ2-1; either TRBD1 or TRBD2 may supply D (5 bases each). The germline gives CDR1 SGHTA, CDR2 FQGTGA. The CDR3 runs to 13 residues. The ends were cut back, 4 bases at V and 5 bases at J, with 9 bases in the middle. The full variable domain, completed using reference TRBV7-3 and TRBJ2-1, is GAGVSQTPSNKVTEKGKYVELRCDPISGHTALYWYRQSLGQGPEFLIYFQGTGAADDSGLPNDRFFAVRPEGSVSTLKIQRTERGDSAVYLCASSSGPDNEQFFGPGTRLTVL.

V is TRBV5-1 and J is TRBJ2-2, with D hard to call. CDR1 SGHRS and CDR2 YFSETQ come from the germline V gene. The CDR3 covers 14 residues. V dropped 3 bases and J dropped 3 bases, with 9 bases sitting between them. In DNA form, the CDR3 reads TGCGCCAGCAGCTACCCTAGGGACACCGGGGAGCTGTTTTTT. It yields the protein CASSYPRDTGELFF.

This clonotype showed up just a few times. In DNA form, the CDR3 reads TGTGCCAGCAGCAACCCGGGACCTATCTCTGGGGCCAACGTCCTGACTTTC. This translates into CASSNPGPISGANVLTF. This chain joins TRBV2 and TRBJ2-6; tentatively, D is TRBD1 or TRBD2 (5 bases each). Trimming left V 6 bases short and J 0 bases short, with 15 bases between. Germline CDR1 SNHLY, CDR2 FYNNEI. CDR3 length equals 17 residues.

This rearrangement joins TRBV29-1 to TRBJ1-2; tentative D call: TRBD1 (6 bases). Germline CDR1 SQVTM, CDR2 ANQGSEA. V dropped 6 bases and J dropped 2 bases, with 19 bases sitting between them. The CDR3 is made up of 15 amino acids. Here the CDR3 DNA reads TGCAGCGTGACCCGACAGGAACAGGTCAACTATGGCTACACCTTC. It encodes CSVTRQEQVNYGYTF.

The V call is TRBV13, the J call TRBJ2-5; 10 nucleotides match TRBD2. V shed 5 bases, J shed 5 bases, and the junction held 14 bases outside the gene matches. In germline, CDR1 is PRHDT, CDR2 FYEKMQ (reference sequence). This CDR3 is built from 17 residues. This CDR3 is CASSTASSGSRLETQYF. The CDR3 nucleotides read TGTGCCAGCAGCACAGCCTCTAGCGGGAGTAGGCTGGAGACCCAGTACTTC.

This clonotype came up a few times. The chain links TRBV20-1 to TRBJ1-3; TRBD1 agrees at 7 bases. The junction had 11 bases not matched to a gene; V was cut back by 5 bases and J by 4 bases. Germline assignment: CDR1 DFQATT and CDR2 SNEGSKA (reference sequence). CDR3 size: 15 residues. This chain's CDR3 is CSAPRGGVGGNTIYF. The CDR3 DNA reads TGCAGTGCTCCCAGGGGGGGGGTGGGGGGAAACACCATATATTTT.